The 22 T cell receptor beta chains presented below share a single source sample, sequenced in a study of naive and memory T cell subsets. Two oligonucleotides, mixed equimolar, formed the beta constant-region primer covering TRBC1 and TRBC2. Via MiXCR, TCRdb re-called the UMI-ligation and nested PCR reads, giving one row per CDR3 protein. Here the sample spans some 87,000 distinct CDR3 sequences, 5.5% to 8.5% being singletons. Sequenced material: central memory CD4+ T cells from blood. All receptors come from a human donor in good health.

This clonotype was found a few times. This chain uses TRBV10-3 with TRBJ2-2; 7 nucleotides align to TRBD1. V dropped 11 bases and J dropped 0; count of bases not matched to a gene: 3. This CDR3 has 13 amino acids. Germline lookup yields CDR1 ENHRY and CDR2 SYGVKD. This CDR3 reads CASGTANTGELFF. The CDR3 bases are TGTGCCTCCGGGACAGCGAACACCGGGGAGCTGTTTTTT.

This clonotype has at least ten counts. This chain joins TRBV20-1 and TRBJ2-7; D is unresolved. Per the germline V gene, CDR1 is DFQATT and CDR2 is SNEGSKA (reference sequence). The CDR3 is made up of 12 amino acids. V dropped 4 bases and J dropped 2 bases, with 9 bases sitting between them. CDR3 in DNA: TGCAGTGCTACGAACGGCCCCTACGAGCAGTACTTC. It codes for CSATNGPYEQYF.

This clonotype has a count of ten or more. An end of the junction differs from the germline gene, which may be a read error. This chain uses TRBV7-2 with TRBJ2-3; D is unclear. CDR1 SGHTA and CDR2 FQGNSA come from the germline V gene. The CDR3 totals 12 residues. The CDR3 DNA is TGTGCCAGCAGCTTAGCACCTACTAACCTGGCCTTT. Protein: CASSLAPTNLAF.

At least ten counts were recorded for this clonotype. The chain uses TRBV3-1 and TRBJ1-2; 7 bases are shared with TRBD1. The length of the CDR3 is 13 residues. V dropped 4 bases and J dropped 7; count of bases not matched to a gene: 6. The germline V gene has CDR1 LGHDT and CDR2 YNNKEL (reference sequence). CDR3 nucleotide sequence: TGTGCCAGCAGCCCCGAACAGGGGTTTGGCTACACCTTC. This gives the protein CASSPEQGFGYTF. Full variable domain (remainder filled in from reference TRBV3-1 and TRBJ1-2): DTAVSQTPKYLVTQMGNDKSIKCEQNLGHDTMYWYKQDSKKFLKIMFSYNNKELIINETVPNRFSPKSPDKAHLNLHINSLELGDSAVYFCASSPEQGFGYTFGSGTRLTVV.

This clonotype was detected only a few times. The V gene is TRBV20-1, the J gene TRBJ2-1; 7 positions agree with TRBD2. The germline gives CDR1 DFQATT, CDR2 SNEGSKA (reference sequence). After removal of 4 bases from V and 0 bases from J, the junction contained 6 bases not matched to a gene. CDR3 size: 15 residues. CDR3 in amino acids: CSATKRGSSYNEQFF. For the CDR3, the DNA is TGCAGTGCTACCAAGCGGGGCAGCTCCTACAATGAGCAGTTCTTC.

This clonotype was seen only a few times. The rearrangement joins TRBV6-5 to TRBJ2-5, with 13 bases aligning to TRBD2. The CDR3 is 15 amino acids. The V gene end was trimmed by 7 bases and the J gene end by 5 bases; junction bases not matched to a gene: 7. Germline V CDR1 and CDR2: MNHEY, SVGAGI. CDR3 residues: CASKRTSGSGETQYF. The CDR3 region has the DNA TGTGCCAGCAAAAGGACTAGCGGGAGCGGGGAGACCCAGTACTTC.

In this sample, this clonotype turned up a few times. V usage is TRBV5-1 and J usage is TRBJ2-7; TRBD2 agrees at 7 bases. Germline CDR1 reads SGHRS; CDR2 reads YFSETQ. This CDR3 spans 17 amino acids. The junction had 14 bases not matched to a gene; V was cut back by 1 base and J by 4 bases. The CDR3 sequence is CASSLYPGQGRAYEQYF. The CDR3 DNA reads TGCGCCAGCAGCTTGTATCCCGGACAAGGGAGGGCGTACGAGCAGTACTTC.

The chain joins TRBV14 to TRBJ1-2, with 9 bases matching TRBD1. The V gene end was trimmed by 3 bases and the J gene end by 5 bases; junction bases not matched to a gene: 4. Germline V gives CDR1 SGHDN, CDR2 FVKESK. The CDR3 contains 14 residues. As DNA, the CDR3 is TGTGCCAGCAGCCAGGGACAGGGCTGGTATGGCTACACCTTC. This gives the protein CASSQGQGWYGYTF.

The chain carries TRBV7-9 and TRBJ2-1; 9 positions match TRBD2. The CDR3 totals 16 residues. J gave up 9 bases and V 0 bases, and 9 bases lay outside the gene matches. Germline V gene sequence: CDR1 SEHNR, CDR2 FQNEAQ (reference sequence). The CDR3 loop is CASSLAGAGGFGEQFF. DNA for the CDR3: TGTGCCAGCAGCTTAGCGGGCGCGGGGGGGTTCGGTGAGCAGTTCTTC.

V and J are TRBV9 and TRBJ2-3; 7 positions match TRBD1. CDR1 SGDLS and CDR2 YYNGEE come from the germline V gene. The CDR3 spans 14 residues. J gave up 8 bases and V 4 bases, and 10 bases lay outside the gene matches. CDR3 in DNA: TGTGCCAGCAGCCCACGCTTAACAGGGGTTACGCAGTATTTT. Translation gives CASSPRLTGVTQYF. Full variable domain (missing parts from reference TRBV9 and TRBJ2-3): DSGVTQTPKHLITATGQRVTLRCSPRSGDLSVYWYQQSLDQGLQFLIQYYNGEERAKGNILERFSAQQFPDLHSELNLSSLELGDSALYFCASSPRLTGVTQYFGPGTRLTVL.

The sample holds a few counts of this clonotype. The genes are TRBV7-3 and TRBJ2-3; no definite D call. Per germline, CDR1 SGHTA and CDR2 FQGTGA. With 5 bases removed from V and 9 bases from J, the gap between germline ends came to 15 bases. CDR3 length equals 13 residues. In nucleotides, the CDR3 is TGTGCCAGCAGCCTTGGAAGGGAACTAACGCAGTATTTT. Translation gives CASSLGRELTQYF. The whole variable domain, filled in from reference TRBV7-3 and TRBJ2-3, reads GAGVSQTPSNKVTEKGKYVELRCDPISGHTALYWYRQSLGQGPEFLIYFQGTGAADDSGLPNDRFFAVRPEGSVSTLKIQRTERGDSAVYLCASSLGRELTQYFGPGTRLTVL.

The chain joins TRBV7-6 to TRBJ1-4; 8 bases line up with TRBD1. V was pared by 5 bases and J by 1 base, with 6 bases of the junction left unmatched. Germline V gene lookup returns CDR1 SGHVS and CDR2 FNYEAQ. CDR3 size: 16 residues. The CDR3 sequence: CASSPGQGQTNEKLFF. In DNA, the CDR3 is TGTGCCAGCAGCCCCGGACAGGGTCAAACTAATGAAAAACTGTTTTTT.

This clonotype was observed a few times. The rearrangement uses TRBV27 and TRBJ2-3; the D gene is possibly TRBD2 (5 bases). V was shortened by 5 bases and J by 0 bases, with 12 bases between the two germline ends. CDR1 is MNHEY and CDR2 is SMNVEV in the germline V gene (reference sequence). The CDR3 covers 15 residues. CDR3 amino acids: CASSEGGYSTDTQYF. CDR3 DNA: TGTGCCAGCAGTGAAGGAGGCTACAGCACAGATACGCAGTATTTT.

The chain combines TRBV4-2 with TRBJ2-3; 7 nucleotides agree with TRBD2. Germline CDR1 reads LGHNA; CDR2 reads YNFKEQ. This CDR3 has 17 amino acids. Trimming removed 0 bases from V and 5 bases from J; junction bases left unmatched: 11. The CDR3 is CASSQDKGSGGRDTQYF. In nucleotides, the CDR3 is TGTGCCAGCAGCCAAGATAAGGGATCGGGGGGTAGAGATACGCAGTATTTT.

This clonotype has ten or more counts. The rearrangement links TRBV18 to TRBJ1-1, with 8 nucleotides matching TRBD1. This CDR3 is built from 13 residues. Trimming cost V 0 bases and J 11 bases; bases outside gene matches: 5. Germline V gives CDR1 KGHSH, CDR2 LQKENI. Written as DNA, the CDR3 is TGTGCCAGCTCACCACCGGGGACAGGCGTTGCTTTCTTT. Protein: CASSPPGTGVAFF.

This clonotype has more than one count but fewer than ten. The V and J genes are TRBV2 and TRBJ2-3, with D perhaps matching TRBD1 (5 bases). The CDR3 totals 15 residues. Trimming pared 6 bases from V and 0 bases from J, leaving 13 bases between. CDR1 is SNHLY, CDR2 FYNNEI, per germline. CDR3 amino acids: CASRKQEISTDTQYF. As DNA, the CDR3 is TGTGCCAGCAGGAAACAGGAAATTAGCACAGATACGCAGTATTTT.

The chain links TRBV7-9 to TRBJ1-2; D is perhaps TRBD1 (6 bases). The CDR3 is 16 amino acids. CDR1 is SEHNR and CDR2 is FQNEAQ in the germline V gene (reference sequence). The V and J ends lost 2 bases and 6 bases respectively, with 19 bases between them. CDR3 region: CASSLRRLTTGNGYTF. CDR3 coding DNA: TGTGCCAGCAGCTTAAGGCGGCTAACAACAGGGAATGGCTACACCTTC.

This clonotype was seen only a few times. This chain connects TRBV5-6 to TRBJ1-2; TRBD1 matches at 7 bases. Germline V gene sequence: CDR1 SGHDT, CDR2 YYEEEE. This CDR3 is 14 amino acids long. J was trimmed by 3 bases and V by 4 bases; bases with no gene match: 6. CDR3 in DNA: TGTGCCAGCAGCACGGACGGGACAGACTATGGCTACACCTTC. It encodes CASSTDGTDYGYTF.

The sample holds a few counts of this clonotype. The V and J genes are TRBV6-1 and TRBJ2-7; D is undetermined. Germline V CDR1 and CDR2: MNHNS, SASEGT. V lost 6 bases to trimming and J lost 0 bases, with 6 bases between them. This CDR3 has 12 residues. In nucleotides, the CDR3 is TGTGCCAGCAGAAAGGACTCCTACGAGCAGTACTTC. Translated: CASRKDSYEQYF.

There are many counts of this clonotype. The chain has TRBV7-2 and TRBJ2-7; 8 nucleotides agree with TRBD1. The CDR3 length is 14 residues. V shed 5 bases and J 2 bases; nucleotides not matched to a gene: 5. CDR1 is SGHTA, CDR2 FQGNSA, per germline. Written as DNA, the CDR3 is TGTGCCAGCAGCGCCCGACAGGGGCCCTACGAGCAGTACTTC. Translation gives CASSARQGPYEQYF. The full variable domain, completed using reference TRBV7-2 and TRBJ2-7, is GAGVSQSPSNKVTEKGKDVELRCDPISGHTALYWYRQSLGQGLEFLIYFQGNSAPDKSGLPSDRFSAERTGGSVSTLTIQRTQQEDSAVYLCASSARQGPYEQYFGPGTRLTVT.

This clonotype was detected many times. The V gene is TRBV15, the J gene TRBJ2-1; D gene unclear. CDR1 and CDR2 from the germline V gene are LNHNV and YYDKDF (reference sequence). This CDR3 spans 16 amino acids. V gave up 5 bases and J gave up 10 bases, with 24 bases separating them. CDR3 coding DNA: TGTGCCACCAGCGGCCACTCAGCAATTGTTAAGAGCGAGCAGTTCTTC. This gives the protein CATSGHSAIVKSEQFF.

Notes on this clonotype: Its ends do not fully match the called genes, so a read error is possible. V and J are TRBV7-2 and TRBJ2-1; no firm D call. This CDR3 region has 11 residues. CDR1 and CDR2 from the germline V gene are SGHTA and FQGNSA. As DNA, the CDR3 is TGTGCCAGCAGCCCCCTAGTAGCCCCGGCCTTC. Protein sequence: CASSPLVAPAF.